This entry lists 9 T cell receptor beta chains sequenced from one sample in a study of T-cell memory formation after mild COVID-19. TCRdb re-derived calls from the 5' RACE reads in MiXCR, one entry per CDR3 protein. The table has 140,000 to 150,000 distinct CDR3 sequences, around 5.8% seen once. Sequences were obtained from PBMCs or a T cell subset sorted from them (not recorded which). These receptors originate from an adult woman who had mild COVID-19 (a few samples of this study predate the infection). Cell type and time point are not known.

Ten or more counts support this clonotype. V gene TRBV5-1 combines with J gene TRBJ2-3, with D unclear. CDR3 size: 13 residues. Trimming left V 2 bases short and J 5 bases short, with 9 bases between. Germline V CDR1 and CDR2: SGHRS, YFSETQ. CDR3 protein: CASSLGYQDTQYF. The CDR3 DNA is TGCGCCAGCAGCTTAGGCTACCAAGATACGCAGTATTTT.

This clonotype occurred many times. The chain is built from TRBV6-1 and TRBJ1-5; the D gene is possibly TRBD1 (5 bases). Germline-derived CDR1 and CDR2 are MNHNS and SASEGT. The CDR3 spans 14 residues. V dropped 6 bases and J dropped 7 bases, with 16 bases sitting between them. The CDR3 DNA follows: TGTGCCAGCAGGCAGGGTTCTCTTATCCAGCCCCAGCATTTT. Its translation: CASRQGSLIQPQHF.

This clonotype was detected a few times. This CDR3 reads CASSFRTGLGYEQYF. Written as DNA, the CDR3 is TGTGCCAGCAGTTTTCGGACAGGCCTTGGTTACGAGCAGTACTTC. The chain couples TRBV12-3 or TRBV12-4 to TRBJ2-7; 7 bases agree with TRBD1. This CDR3 has 15 residues. Losses at the gene ends were 3 bases for V and 4 bases for J; bases not matched to a gene: 9.

This clonotype occurred a few times. The rearrangement uses TRBV6-2 or TRBV6-3 and TRBJ2-1; 9 positions agree with TRBD2. The V and J ends lost 2 bases and 7 bases, in that order; junction bases with no gene match: 12. The germline gives CDR1 MNHEY, CDR2 SVGEGT. The CDR3 runs 17 residues. The CDR3 region is CASSYGMWASGKNEQFF. DNA of the CDR3: TGTGCCAGCAGTTACGGGATGTGGGCTAGCGGGAAAAATGAGCAGTTCTTC.

This clonotype was seen ten or more times. The rearrangement uses TRBV12-3 or TRBV12-4 and TRBJ2-1; 7 positions agree with TRBD2. The CDR3 length is 14 residues. After removal of 7 bases from V and 8 bases from J, the junction contained 11 bases not matched to a gene. DNA for the CDR3: TGTGCCAGCACCATACCAACCGCGGGGGATGAGCAGTTCTTC. It codes for CASTIPTAGDEQFF.

This clonotype was found a few times. The gene calls are TRBV19 and TRBJ2-1; D might be TRBD2 (5 bases). Trimming left V 4 bases short and J 8 bases short, with 15 bases between. CDR1 is LNHDA and CDR2 is SQIVND in the germline V gene (reference sequence). CDR3 length: 14 residues. The CDR3 DNA reads TGTGCCAGTAGTAGAGGGATAGGGTTGGATGAGCAGTTCTTC. Translated: CASSRGIGLDEQFF.

The rearrangement links TRBV27 to TRBJ2-2; D not resolved. V was pared by 0 bases and J by 2 bases, with 7 bases between. Per germline, CDR1 MNHEY and CDR2 SMNVEV (reference sequence). The CDR3 is made up of 15 amino acids. For the CDR3, the DNA is TGTGCCAGCAGTTTATCGGTCTTTAACACCGGGGAGCTGTTTTTT. Amino acids: CASSLSVFNTGELFF.

The table lists this clonotype with many counts. This chain joins TRBV29-1 and TRBJ2-7; weak D call: TRBD1 (6 bases). Trimming removed 5 bases at V and 0 bases at J, with 14 bases between. Germline CDR1 reads SQVTM; CDR2 reads ANQGSEA. The CDR3 consists of 14 residues. As DNA, the CDR3 is TGCAGCGTTAAGGTGGGGGCTTTCTCCTACGAGCAGTACTTC. This sequence encodes CSVKVGAFSYEQYF.

This clonotype was seen at least ten times. The chain uses TRBV7-2 and TRBJ2-5, with 8 bases that match TRBD2. V lost 1 base, J lost 5 bases, and 9 bases stayed unmatched. CDR3 length equals 16 residues. CDR1 SGHTA and CDR2 FQGNSA come from the germline V gene. CDR3 residues: CASSLGSAGDQETQYF. The DNA for the CDR3 is TGTGCCAGCAGCTTAGGATCAGCGGGAGATCAGGAGACCCAGTACTTC.